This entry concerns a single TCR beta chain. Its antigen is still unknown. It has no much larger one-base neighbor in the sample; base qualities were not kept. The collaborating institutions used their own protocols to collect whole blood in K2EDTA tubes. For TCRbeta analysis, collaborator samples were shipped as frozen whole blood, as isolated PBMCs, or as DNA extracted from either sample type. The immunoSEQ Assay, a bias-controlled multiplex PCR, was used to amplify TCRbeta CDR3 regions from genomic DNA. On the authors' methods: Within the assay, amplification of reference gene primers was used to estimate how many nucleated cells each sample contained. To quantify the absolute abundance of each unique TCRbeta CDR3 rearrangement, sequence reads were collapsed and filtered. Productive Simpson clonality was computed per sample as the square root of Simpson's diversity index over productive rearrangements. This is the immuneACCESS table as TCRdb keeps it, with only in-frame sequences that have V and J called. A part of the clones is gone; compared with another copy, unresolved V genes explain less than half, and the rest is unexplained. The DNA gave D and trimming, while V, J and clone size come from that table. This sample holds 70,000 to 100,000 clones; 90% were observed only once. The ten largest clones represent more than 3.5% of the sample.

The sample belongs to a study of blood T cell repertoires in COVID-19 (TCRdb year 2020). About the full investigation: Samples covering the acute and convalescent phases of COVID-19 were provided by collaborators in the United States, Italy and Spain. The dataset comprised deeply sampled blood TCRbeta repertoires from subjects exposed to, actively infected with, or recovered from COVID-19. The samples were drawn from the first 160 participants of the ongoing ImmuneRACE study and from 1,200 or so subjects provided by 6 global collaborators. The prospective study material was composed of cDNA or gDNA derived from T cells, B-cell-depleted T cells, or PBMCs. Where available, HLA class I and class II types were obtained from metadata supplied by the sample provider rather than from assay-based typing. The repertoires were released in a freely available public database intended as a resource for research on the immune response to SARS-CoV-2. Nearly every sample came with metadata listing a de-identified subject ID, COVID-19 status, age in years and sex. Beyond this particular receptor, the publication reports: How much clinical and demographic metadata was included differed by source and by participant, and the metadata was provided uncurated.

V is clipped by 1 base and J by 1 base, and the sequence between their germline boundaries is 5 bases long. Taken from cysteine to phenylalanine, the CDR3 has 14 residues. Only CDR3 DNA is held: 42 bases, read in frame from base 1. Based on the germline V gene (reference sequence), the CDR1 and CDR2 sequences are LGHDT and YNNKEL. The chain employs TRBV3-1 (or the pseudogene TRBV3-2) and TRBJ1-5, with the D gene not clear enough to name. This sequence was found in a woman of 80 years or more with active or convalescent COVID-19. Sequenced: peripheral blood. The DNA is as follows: TGTGCCAGCAGCCAAGTATTAAGCAATCAGCCCCAGCATTTT. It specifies CASSQVLSNQPQHF.